One sample yielded the 11 T cell receptor beta chains listed below, sequenced in a study of T cell changes during pregnancy in multiple sclerosis. Measured with immunoSEQ multiplex PCR; TCRdb has only the in-frame clones, and not every one. Among tens of thousands of clones listed, about 90% were seen once. Sample: peripheral blood, taken before pregnancy. These receptors originate from a female donor with multiple sclerosis, enrolled in a pregnancy study.

The rearrangement joins TRBV9 to TRBJ1-3, with D possibly being TRBD1 (6 bases). Germline V CDR1 and CDR2: SGDLS, YYNGEE. V lost 3 bases and J 1 base, leaving 8 bases between the germline ends. This CDR3 contains 14 residues. The CDR3 DNA reads TGTGCCAGCAGCGGAACAGGGTCTGGAAACACCATATATTTT. Amino acid sequence: CASSGTGSGNTIYF.

This clone has a single count. This sequence joins TRBV25-1 and TRBJ2-7, with 9 bases that match TRBD2. The CDR3 spans 13 residues. Per the germline V gene, CDR1 is MGHDK and CDR2 is SYGVNS. The V segment lost 7 bases and the J segment 1 base; nucleotides outside the gene matches: 2. The CDR3 loop is CASKLAGSYEQYF. CDR3 coding DNA: TGTGCCAGCAAACTAGCGGGTTCCTACGAGCAGTACTTC.

The chain is built from TRBV5-1 and TRBJ2-1; 7 bases agree with TRBD2. The CDR3 has 16 amino acids. The germline V gene encodes CDR1 SGHRS and CDR2 YFSETQ. Germline trimming cut 4 bases from V and 0 bases from J; bases unmatched to any gene: 7. CDR3 loop: CASSTTSSSSYNEQFF. In nucleotides, the CDR3 is TGCGCCAGCAGCACGACTAGCAGTAGCTCCTACAATGAGCAGTTCTTC.

The rearrangement joins TRBV6-5 to TRBJ1-4; 11 bases agree with TRBD1. V lost 2 bases and J lost 10; bases outside the gene matches: 6. Germline CDR1 is MNHEY and CDR2 is SVGAGI. The CDR3 extends over 15 amino acids. The chain's CDR3 is CASSYARDRGRKLFF. The DNA for the CDR3 is TGTGCCAGCAGTTACGCACGGGACAGGGGGAGAAAACTGTTTTTT.

The chain uses TRBV7-9 and TRBJ2-7, with D hard to call. Germline-derived CDR1 and CDR2 are SEHNR and FQNEAQ (reference sequence). Trimming took off 5 bases at V and 1 base at J, with 3 bases between the two ends. This CDR3 has 11 amino acids. CDR3 protein: CASSPSYEQYF. The CDR3 DNA follows: TGTGCCAGCAGCCCTTCCTACGAGCAGTACTTC.

The V and J genes are TRBV6-1 and TRBJ1-3; D might be TRBD1 (6 bases). Trimming pared 5 bases from V and 2 bases from J, leaving 13 bases between. The CDR3 extends over 15 amino acids. Germline CDR1 reads MNHNS; CDR2 reads SASEGT. As DNA, the CDR3 is TGTGCCAGCAGTAGTACAGGGATGCCTGGAAACACCATATATTTT. Amino acids: CASSSTGMPGNTIYF.

This chain links TRBV21-1 with TRBJ1-5. TRBV21-1 is designated a pseudogene. The CDR3 length is 13 residues. CDR3 coding DNA: TGTGCCACCCGCTGTAGATACAATCAGCCCCAGCATTTT. It yields the protein CATRCRYNQPQHF.

CDR3 nucleotide sequence: TGTGCCAGCGGACTTGCGGGGTACGAGCAGTACTTC. Amino acids: CASGLAGYEQYF. V is TRBV27 and J is TRBJ2-7, with TRBD2 as a possible D gene (6 bases). Trimming pared 8 bases from V and 4 bases from J, leaving 12 bases between. The CDR3 is 12 residues long. Per the germline V gene, CDR1 is MNHEY and CDR2 is SMNVEV (reference sequence).

The chain carries TRBV7-2 and TRBJ1-5, with 9 bases matching TRBD1. V dropped 3 bases and J dropped 5; count of bases not matched to a gene: 2. The CDR3 runs to 14 residues. Germline V gene data show CDR1 as SGHTA and CDR2 as FQGNSA. The CDR3 loop is CASSLTGGYQPQHF. The CDR3, as DNA: TGTGCCAGCAGCTTGACAGGGGGTTATCAGCCCCAGCATTTT. The variable domain in full, with the rest retrieved from reference TRBV7-2 and TRBJ1-5, is GAGVSQSPSNKVTEKGKDVELRCDPISGHTALYWYRQSLGQGLEFLIYFQGNSAPDKSGLPSDRFSAERTGGSVSTLTIQRTQQEDSAVYLCASSLTGGYQPQHFGDGTRLSIL.

J is TRBJ1-2 and V is TRBV7-9, with D maybe TRBD1 (5 bases). The germline V gene has CDR1 SEHNR and CDR2 FQNEAQ (reference sequence). CDR3 length: 14 residues. Deletions cut 8 bases from V and 3 bases from J, with 16 bases between. The CDR3 region has the DNA TGTGCCAGCCACCAGGGTAGGCGTGACTATGGCTACACCTTC. This gives the protein CASHQGRRDYGYTF. Complete variable domain (other parts from reference TRBV7-9 and TRBJ1-2): DTGVSQNPRHKITKRGQNVTFRCDPISEHNRLYWYRQTLGQGPEFLTYFQNEAQLEKSRLLSDRFSAERPKGSFSTLEIQRTEQGDSAMYLCASHQGRRDYGYTFGSGTRLTVV.

The chain has TRBV19 and TRBJ2-7, with 8 bases identical to TRBD2. This CDR3 is built from 16 residues. Germline lookup yields CDR1 LNHDA and CDR2 SQIVND (reference sequence). The J segment lost 0 bases and the V segment lost 2 bases, leaving 6 bases of the junction unmatched. The DNA of the CDR3 is TGTGCCAGTAGTATAAGCGGGGGCCGTAGCTCCTACGAGCAGTACTTC. This translates into CASSISGGRSSYEQYF.